This is a list of T cell receptor beta chains from one sample in a study of cytomegalovirus exposure and HLA in healthy donors. TCRdb's copy holds only in-frame clones and misses some; the assay was immunoSEQ multiplex PCR. The sample contains some 190,000 clones, over 60% of which appear only once. Sequences were obtained from PBMCs. All receptors come from a man aged 25 to 45 in good health and CMV-seropositive. Both conserved end residues are part of each CDR3. Fields, in order: D gene, J gene, V gene, clone size, CDR3 protein, CDR3 DNA. D genes are given only for firm matches. Some rows mark clone size as missing; the rest say once, few, many or name a class of expanded clone.

>-|TRBJ2-1|TRBV10-3|once
CAISGVESSYNEQFF
TGTGCCATCAGCGGGGTCGAGAGCTCCTACAATGAGCAGTTCTTC
>-|TRBJ1-2|TRBV19|-
CASSIGWQGNGYTF
TGTGCCAGTAGTATAGGGTGGCAGGGAAATGGCTACACCTTC
>-|TRBJ2-4|TRBV7-2|-
CASSSSGVAKNIQYF
TGTGCCAGCAGCTCCTCAGGTGTAGCCAAAAACATTCAGTACTTC
>TRBD1|TRBJ2-1|TRBV13|-
CASSFDRGTWVEQFF
TGTGCCAGCAGCTTCGACAGGGGAACGTGGGTTGAGCAGTTCTTC
>TRBD1|TRBJ1-1|TRBV28|-
CASRTDRGDTEAFF
TGTGCCAGCAGGACTGACAGGGGGGACACTGAAGCTTTCTTT
>TRBD2|TRBJ2-1|TRBV7-6|-
CASSLPGLAGGKQFF
TGTGCCAGCAGCCTCCCGGGACTAGCGGGGGGGAAGCAGTTCTTC
>TRBD1|TRBJ1-5|TRBV7-8|-
CASSPGQGAYQPQHF
TGTGCCAGCAGCCCGGGACAGGGGGCATATCAGCCCCAGCATTTT
>TRBD2|TRBJ2-7|TRBV13|-
CASSLHAGGPVYEQYF
TGTGCCAGCAGCTTACATGCGGGAGGGCCAGTCTACGAGCAGTACTTC
>TRBD1|TRBJ2-1|TRBV7-3|-
CASSLTGAAGQFF
TGTGCCAGCAGCTTGACAGGGGCCGCCGGGCAGTTCTTC
>-|TRBJ1-5|TRBV28|-
CASSFVADYQPQHF
TGTGCCAGCAGTTTTGTAGCAGACTATCAGCCCCAGCATTTT
>TRBD2|TRBJ2-1|TRBV27|-
CASSFSVGLAGAWGNEQFF
TGTGCCAGCAGTTTCTCTGTGGGACTAGCGGGAGCCTGGGGCAATGAGCAGTTCTTC
>TRBD1|TRBJ2-2|TRBV15|-
CATSTNRDRPAGELFF
TGTGCCACCAGCACTAACCGGGACAGGCCCGCCGGGGAGCTGTTTTTT
>TRBD1|TRBJ1-1|TRBV19|-
CASTGTGTHTEAFF
TGTGCCAGTACCGGGACAGGGACCCACACTGAAGCTTTCTTT
>TRBD1|TRBJ2-7|TRBV7-6|-
CASSQPQGYEQYF
TGTGCCAGCAGCCAGCCACAGGGGTACGAGCAGTACTTC
>TRBD1|TRBJ2-2|TRBV5-8|-
CANRDRGTGELFF
TGTGCCAACCGGGACAGGGGGACCGGGGAGCTGTTTTTT
>TRBD1|TRBJ1-2|TRBV2|-
CASRPGQGPYGYTF
TGTGCCAGCAGGCCGGGACAGGGCCCTTATGGCTACACCTTC
>-|TRBJ1-5|TRBV7-3|few
CASSSFPINLVGRGDNQPQHF
TGTGCCAGCAGCTCCTTCCCCATTAACCTGGTGGGCAGGGGTGATAATCAGCCCCAGCATTTT
>-|TRBJ2-2|TRBV9|few
CASSVGTSTGELFF
TGTGCCAGCAGCGTAGGGACAAGCACCGGGGAGCTGTTTTTT
>-|TRBJ2-3|TRBV13|-
CASSLRSGADTQYF
TGTGCCAGCAGCCTCCGCTCGGGGGCAGATACGCAGTATTTT
>-|TRBJ2-2|TRBV7-9|-
CASNPGALASTGELFF
TGTGCCAGCAACCCAGGGGCACTAGCGAGCACCGGGGAGCTGTTTTTT
>-|TRBJ2-2|TRBV19|-
CASRATGELFF
TGTGCCAGTAGGGCCACCGGGGAGCTGTTTTTT
>-|TRBJ1-4|TRBV27|-
CASSPWAIEKLFF
TGTGCCAGCAGTCCCTGGGCCATTGAAAAACTGTTTTTT
>TRBD2|TRBJ2-2|TRBV2|-
CASSKGLAGNTGELFF
TGTGCCAGCAGTAAAGGACTAGCGGGGAACACCGGGGAGCTGTTTTTT
>TRBD1|TRBJ1-1|TRBV5-4|-
CASSGQGQNTEAFF
TGTGCCAGCAGTGGACAGGGGCAGAACACTGAAGCTTTCTTT
>-|TRBJ2-7|TRBV29-1|-
CSVDSGYEQYF
TGCAGCGTTGATAGCGGCTACGAGCAGTACTTC
>-|TRBJ1-5|TRBV2|-
CASSERTGNQPQHF
TGTGCCAGCAGTGAGAGGACAGGCAATCAGCCCCAGCATTTT
>-|TRBJ2-7|TRBV27|-
CASSLTGSYEQYF
TGTGCCAGCAGTTTAACTGGCTCCTACGAGCAGTACTTC
>-|TRBJ2-4|TRBV6-4|-
CASSDPGVSAKNIQYF
TGTGCCAGCAGTGACCCAGGGGTGTCAGCCAAAAACATTCAGTACTTC
>TRBD2|TRBJ2-7|TRBV2|few
CATSGLAGGYEQYF
TGTGCCACCTCTGGACTAGCGGGGGGGTACGAGCAGTACTTC
>TRBD1|TRBJ2-1|TRBV5-6|-
CASTAPGQGGYNEQFF
TGTGCCAGCACCGCCCCCGGACAGGGGGGCTACAATGAGCAGTTCTTC